Following are 20 T cell receptor beta chains from one sample sequenced in a study of cytomegalovirus exposure and HLA in healthy donors. Primers: 60 Vbeta forward and 13 Jbeta reverse. TCRdb's table, derived via immunoSEQ multiplex PCR, lists solely in-frame clones and lacks some. Among some 130,000 clones, less than 85% were seen once, and the ten largest hold 1.5%. Sequencing was done on a sample of PBMCs. These receptors came from a man aged 35 to 55 in good health and CMV-seronegative.

This chain connects TRBV5-1 to TRBJ2-2, with 10 nucleotides matching TRBD2. There are 14 residues in the CDR3. V gave up 5 bases and J gave up 5 bases; unmatched junction bases: 3. Looked up from germline, CDR1 is SGHRS and CDR2 is YFSETQ. CDR3 region: CASRTTSGTGELFF. For the CDR3, the DNA is TGCGCCAGCAGGACGACTAGCGGGACCGGGGAGCTGTTTTTT.

The chain carries TRBV7-9 and TRBJ2-7; TRBD1 aligns across 10 bases. CDR1 is SEHNR and CDR2 is FQNEAQ in the germline V gene (reference sequence). V was pared by 5 bases and J by 5 bases, with 3 bases of the junction left unmatched. The CDR3 sequence is 13 residues long. CDR3 region: CASSPTGGHEQYF. CDR3 in DNA: TGTGCCAGCAGCCCGACAGGGGGCCACGAGCAGTACTTC.

A few counts support this clone. This chain joins TRBV4-1 and TRBJ2-1, with D unclear. The CDR3 totals 12 residues. Germline CDR1 MGHRA, CDR2 YSYEKL. Trimming pared 2 bases from V and 12 bases from J, leaving 11 bases between. CDR3 sequence reads: CASSQLSAVQFF. The DNA for the CDR3 is TGCGCCAGCAGCCAACTGTCGGCGGTGCAGTTCTTC.

The chain has TRBV10-3 and TRBJ2-2, with a tentative D call TRBD1 (6 bases). Germline V lookup: CDR1 ENHRY, CDR2 SYGVKD. Between the trimmed V and J ends, which lost 10 bases and 1 base, there was a span of 10 bases. This CDR3 comprises 13 residues. The CDR3 reads CATRTENTGELFF. The CDR3 DNA reads as TGTGCCACCCGGACAGAGAACACCGGGGAGCTGTTTTTT.

V gene TRBV30 combines with J gene TRBJ1-1; the D is unclear. The V end was cut by 3 bases, the J end by 4 bases, with 6 bases between. Germline-derived CDR1 and CDR2 are GTSNPN and SVGIG (reference sequence). The CDR3 length is 11 residues. The CDR3 DNA reads as TGTGCCTGGAGCAGTGTCACTGAAGCTTTCTTT. Protein sequence: CAWSSVTEAFF.

This clone was found a few times. The rearrangement joins TRBV6-5 to TRBJ2-7; D may be TRBD1 (7 bases). Trimming left V 4 bases short and J 3 bases short, with 10 bases between. There are 13 residues in the CDR3. Germline CDR1 is MNHEY and CDR2 is SVGAGI. This CDR3 reads CASSWGDSYEQYF. In nucleotides, the CDR3 is TGTGCCAGCAGTTGGGGGGACAGCTACGAGCAGTACTTC.

V gene TRBV2 combines with J gene TRBJ2-1; no definite D call. The CDR3 totals 11 residues. Between the trimmed V and J ends, which lost 10 bases and 4 bases, there was a span of 8 bases. Germline V lookup: CDR1 SNHLY, CDR2 FYNNEI. The CDR3 DNA is TGTGCCAATAGACTGTACAATGAGCAGTTCTTC. Encoded protein: CANRLYNEQFF.

A note on this clone: Other nucleotide sequences in the sample specify the same CDR3. The gene calls are TRBV7-3 and TRBJ1-3; a possible D gene is TRBD1 (6 bases). V lost 2 bases and J 3 bases, leaving 14 bases between the germline ends. This CDR3 region has 16 residues. CDR1 and CDR2 from the germline V gene are SGHTA and FQGTGA. CDR3 region: CASSLDGGAFGNTIYF. CDR3 in DNA: TGTGCCAGCAGCTTAGATGGGGGCGCTTTTGGAAACACCATATATTTT.

The chain employs TRBV9 and TRBJ2-7; 7 bases map to TRBD1. Germline loops: CDR1 SGDLS, CDR2 YYNGEE. The CDR3 runs 14 residues. With 4 bases clipped from V and 2 bases from J, the junction kept 6 bases outside the gene matches. The CDR3 DNA follows: TGTGCCAGCAGCCCTCGACAGGGACCCTACGAGCAGTACTTC. Protein sequence: CASSPRQGPYEQYF. Full variable domain (rest looked up from reference TRBV9 and TRBJ2-7): DSGVTQTPKHLITATGQRVTLRCSPRSGDLSVYWYQQSLDQGLQFLIQYYNGEERAKGNILERFSAQQFPDLHSELNLSSLELGDSALYFCASSPRQGPYEQYFGPGTRLTVT.

V is TRBV5-6 and J is TRBJ2-2; D remains ambiguous. This CDR3 is built from 13 residues. The V end lost 0 bases, the J end lost 7 bases, and 7 bases lay between the germline ends. Germline lookup yields CDR1 SGHDT and CDR2 YYEEEE. The CDR3 nucleotides are TGTGCCAGCAGCTTGGCCTCTAGCGGGGAGCTGTTTTTT. As protein: CASSLASSGELFF.

This sequence joins TRBV5-5 and TRBJ2-5; 11 nucleotides align to TRBD1. After removal of 4 bases from V and 1 base from J, the junction contained 3 bases not matched to a gene. Germline loops: CDR1 SGHKS, CDR2 YYEKEE (reference sequence). The CDR3 consists of 15 residues. This CDR3 reads CASSTGQGVQETQYF. The CDR3 nucleotides read TGTGCCAGCAGCACGGGACAGGGGGTCCAAGAGACCCAGTACTTC.

This rearrangement joins TRBV27 to TRBJ2-5, with 8 bases identical to TRBD1. Looked up from germline, CDR1 is MNHEY and CDR2 is SMNVEV (reference sequence). The CDR3 is made up of 14 amino acids. With V trimmed by 3 bases and J by 3 bases, 3 bases remained unmatched. The CDR3 region is CASSFAGGEETQYF. The CDR3 DNA follows: TGTGCCAGCAGTTTTGCAGGGGGCGAAGAGACCCAGTACTTC.

The rearrangement uses TRBV25-1 and TRBJ1-6, with D tentatively TRBD1 (5 bases). Trimming stripped 3 bases from V and 5 bases from J, with 11 bases between. This CDR3 region has 15 residues. Germline CDR1 MGHDK, CDR2 SYGVNS. CDR3 region: CASSDGGVNNSPLHF. CDR3 DNA: TGTGCCAGCAGTGACGGGGGGGTAAATAATTCACCCCTCCACTTT.

Written as DNA, the CDR3 is TGTGCCAGCAGGCGGGTTGTGTACGAGCAGTACTTC. This gives the protein CASRRVVYEQYF. This sequence joins TRBV28 and TRBJ2-7, with D maybe TRBD2 (5 bases). The CDR3 consists of 12 residues. Germline V gives CDR1 MDHEN, CDR2 SYDVKM. V was clipped by 6 bases and J by 4 bases, with 10 bases between them.

This chain connects TRBV29-1 to TRBJ2-7, with 9 bases that match TRBD2. Germline CDR1 is SQVTM and CDR2 is ANQGSEA. The ends lost 2 bases at V and 4 bases at J; junction bases unmatched: 9. This CDR3 is built from 15 residues. The chain's CDR3 is CSVELPSGKSYEQYF. The CDR3 DNA reads as TGCAGCGTTGAATTGCCTAGCGGGAAAAGTTACGAGCAGTACTTC.

This clone was detected a few times. One end of the junction does not line up with germline, which may come from a read error. The rearrangement uses TRBV6-1 and TRBJ1-2; 7 nucleotides line up with TRBD1. Per germline, CDR1 MNHNS and CDR2 SASEGT. The CDR3 has 12 residues. CDR3 bases: TGTGTCAGCAGGGGACAGTACTATGGCTACACCTTC. It encodes CVSRGQYYGYTF.

The V and J genes are TRBV29-1 and TRBJ2-5; 14 bases are shared with TRBD2. Germline assignment: CDR1 SQVTM and CDR2 ANQGSEA. V shed 7 bases and J 2 bases; nucleotides not matched to a gene: 0. The CDR3 spans 13 residues. The CDR3 sequence: CSGTSGRQETQYF. The CDR3 DNA sequence: TGCAGCGGGACTAGCGGGAGGCAAGAGACCCAGTACTTC.

V is TRBV19 and J is TRBJ2-3, with 7 nucleotides matching TRBD1. V trimming: 5 bases; J trimming: 0 bases; junction bases outside the gene matches: 5. The CDR3 is made up of 15 amino acids. From germline, CDR1 is LNHDA and CDR2 SQIVND (reference sequence). CDR3 nucleotide sequence: TGTGCCAGTAGTGACAGGGCTAGTAGCACAGATACGCAGTATTTT. Translation gives CASSDRASSTDTQYF. The entire variable domain, with the rest obtained from reference TRBV19 and TRBJ2-3, is as follows: DGGITQSPKYLFRKEGQNVTLSCEQNLNHDAMYWYRQDPGQGLRLIYYSQIVNDFQKGDIAEGYSVSREKKESFPLTVTSAQKNPTAFYLCASSDRASSTDTQYFGPGTRLTVL.

This clone turned up a few times. The rearrangement joins TRBV7-4 to TRBJ2-5, with TRBD1 as a possible D gene (6 bases). Trimming stripped 3 bases from V and 11 bases from J, with 19 bases between. In germline, CDR1 is SGHVT, CDR2 SQSDAQ. The CDR3 sequence is 14 residues long. CDR3 residues: CASSFRDIAWEQYF. For the CDR3, the DNA is TGTGCCAGCAGCTTCCGGGACATCGCCTGGGAGCAGTACTTC.

This clone was seen a few times. The V gene is TRBV4-3, the J gene TRBJ1-2; 8 nucleotides agree with TRBD1. The CDR3 sequence is 15 residues long. Germline V gives CDR1 LGHNA, CDR2 YSLEER. The V gene end was trimmed by 0 bases and the J gene end by 5 bases; junction bases not matched to a gene: 5. CDR3 region: CASSQDPQGAYGYTF. The CDR3 DNA is TGCGCCAGCAGCCAAGATCCCCAGGGGGCTTATGGCTACACCTTC.